These 6 T cell receptor beta chains were all obtained from the same sample, sequenced in a study of shared clonotypes between healthy human individuals. The table came from immunoSEQ multiplex PCR; TCRdb's copy has only in-frame clones and leaves some out. Among roughly 2.6 million clones listed, around 90% were seen once. What was sequenced was naive CD4+ T cells sorted from blood. Subset specified: CD45RA+ positively selected. The receptors were sampled from a man aged 18 to 30 in good health.

The chain has TRBV12-5 and TRBJ1-6; possible D gene TRBD1, 5 bases. CDR1 and CDR2 from the germline V gene are LGHNT and FRNRAP. The CDR3 consists of 16 residues. Deletions cut 3 bases from V and 5 bases from J, with 14 bases between. Written as DNA, the CDR3 is TGTGCTAGTGGTTTTCTCTCCAGGGTCCATAATTCACCCCTCCACTTT. Translating it yields CASGFLSRVHNSPLHF.

This chain joins TRBV7-9 and TRBJ1-3, with a possible D match to TRBD1 (5 bases). The germline V and J ends were trimmed by 6 bases and 0 bases, with 18 bases remaining between them. CDR1 and CDR2 from the germline V gene are SEHNR and FQNEAQ (reference sequence). The CDR3 runs to 17 residues. CDR3 DNA: TGTGCCAGCAGTGGAGGGACGGCCAGCATCTCTGGAAACACCATATATTTT. Its protein is CASSGGTASISGNTIYF.

The chain uses TRBV7-2 and TRBJ2-5; TRBD2 matches 8 bases. From germline, CDR1 is SGHTA and CDR2 FQGNSA. Germline trimming cut 1 base from V and 5 bases from J; bases unmatched to any gene: 3. CDR3 length: 14 residues. CDR3 loop: CASSLERGTETQYF. DNA for the CDR3: TGTGCCAGCAGCTTAGAGCGGGGGACGGAGACCCAGTACTTC. Full variable domain (remainder filled in from reference TRBV7-2 and TRBJ2-5): GAGVSQSPSNKVTEKGKDVELRCDPISGHTALYWYRQSLGQGLEFLIYFQGNSAPDKSGLPSDRFSAERTGGSVSTLTIQRTQQEDSAVYLCASSLERGTETQYFGPGTRLLVL.

The rearrangement joins TRBV11-2 to TRBJ1-6; D is unclear. The CDR3 is 12 residues long. The germline V gene has CDR1 SGHAT and CDR2 FQNNGV. Trimming shortened V by 5 bases and J by 11 bases, and 10 bases separated the two germline ends. The CDR3 DNA sequence: TGTGCCAGCAGCCCCACTATAGCACCCCTCCACTTT. This gives the protein CASSPTIAPLHF.

The V and J genes are TRBV7-2 and TRBJ1-2, with 8 bases that match TRBD1. Losses at the gene ends were 1 base for V and 5 bases for J; bases not matched to a gene: 6. The CDR3 covers 15 residues. CDR1 SGHTA and CDR2 FQGNSA come from the germline V gene. CDR3 DNA: TGTGCCAGCAGCTTAGAGATTGGACAGGGATATGGCTACACCTTC. Residues: CASSLEIGQGYGYTF.

This chain connects TRBV18 to TRBJ1-5, with D perhaps matching TRBD1 (5 bases). CDR1 is KGHSH and CDR2 is LQKENI in the germline V gene. Trimming took off 0 bases at V and 4 bases at J, with 10 bases between the two ends. This CDR3 has 15 residues. The CDR3 bases are TGTGCCAGCTCACCACCGAGCCAGGGAAATCAGCCCCAGCATTTT. As protein: CASSPPSQGNQPQHF.